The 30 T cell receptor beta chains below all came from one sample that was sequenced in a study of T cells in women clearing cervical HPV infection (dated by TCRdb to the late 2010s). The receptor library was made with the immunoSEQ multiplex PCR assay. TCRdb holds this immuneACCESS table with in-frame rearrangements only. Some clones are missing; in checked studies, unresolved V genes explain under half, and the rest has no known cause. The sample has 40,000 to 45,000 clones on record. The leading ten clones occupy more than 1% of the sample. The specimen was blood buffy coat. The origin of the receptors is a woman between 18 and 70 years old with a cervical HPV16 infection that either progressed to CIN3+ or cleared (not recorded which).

The CDR3 is CASSLGTSRLDIQYF. Incomplete CDR3 DNA: TGCGCCAGCAGCCTCGGGACTAGCAGGTTGGACATT. The J gene is TRBJ2-4, the V gene TRBV5-1; 9 bases align to TRBD2. Coverage ceases 3 residues before the CDR3 finishes, and the germline J gene fills in the end. The V segment lost 4 bases and the J segment 8 bases; nucleotides outside the gene matches: 10. CDR3 length equals 15 residues. The germline gives CDR1 SGHRS, CDR2 YFSETQ.

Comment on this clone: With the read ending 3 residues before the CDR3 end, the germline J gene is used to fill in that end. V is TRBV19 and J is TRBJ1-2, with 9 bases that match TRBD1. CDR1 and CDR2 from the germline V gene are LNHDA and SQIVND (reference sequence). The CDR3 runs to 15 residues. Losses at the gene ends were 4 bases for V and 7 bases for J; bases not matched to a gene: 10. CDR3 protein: CASSTPFGTGSGYTF. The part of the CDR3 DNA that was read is TGTGCCAGTAGTACCCCTTTCGGGACAGGGAGTGGC. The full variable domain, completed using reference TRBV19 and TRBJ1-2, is DGGITQSPKYLFRKEGQNVTLSCEQNLNHDAMYWYRQDPGQGLRLIYYSQIVNDFQKGDIAEGYSVSREKKESFPLTVTSAQKNPTAFYLCASSTPFGTGSGYTFGSGTRLTVV.

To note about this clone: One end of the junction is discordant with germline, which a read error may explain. Partial CDR3 DNA: TGTGCCAGCAGCCTAGCTCCACTAGCGGGACAAGAGACC. As protein: CASSLAPLAGQET. The full-length CDR3 reads as CASSLAPLAGQETQYF. J is TRBJ2-5 and V is TRBV7-2, with TRBD2 matching 10 bases. The read comes to an end 3 residues before the CDR3 does, leaving the germline J gene to fill in the end. The CDR3 extends over 16 amino acids. The germline gives CDR1 SGHTA, CDR2 FQGNSA.

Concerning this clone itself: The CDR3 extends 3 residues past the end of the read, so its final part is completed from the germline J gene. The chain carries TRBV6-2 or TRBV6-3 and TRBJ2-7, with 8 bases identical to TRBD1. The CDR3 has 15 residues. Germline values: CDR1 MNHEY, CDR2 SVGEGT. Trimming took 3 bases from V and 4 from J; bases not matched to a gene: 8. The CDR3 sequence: CASSYADRGRYEQYF. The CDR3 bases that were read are TGTGCCAGCAGTTATGCCGACAGGGGAAGGTACGAG.

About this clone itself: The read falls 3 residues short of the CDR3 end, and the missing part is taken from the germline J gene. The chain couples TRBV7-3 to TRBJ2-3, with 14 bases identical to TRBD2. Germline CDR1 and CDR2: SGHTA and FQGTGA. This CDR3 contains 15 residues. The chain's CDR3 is CASSLGLAGEETQYF. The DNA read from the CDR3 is TGTGCCAGCAGCTTGGGACTAGCGGGGGAAGAGACG.

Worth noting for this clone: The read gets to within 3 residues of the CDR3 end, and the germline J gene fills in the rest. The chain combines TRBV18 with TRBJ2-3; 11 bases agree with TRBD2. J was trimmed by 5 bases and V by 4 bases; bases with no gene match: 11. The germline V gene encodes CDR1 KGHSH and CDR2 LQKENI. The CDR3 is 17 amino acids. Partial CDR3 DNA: TGTGCCAGCTCACGTTTGACTAGCGGGACTTCTGGAGATACG. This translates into CASSRLTSGTSGDT. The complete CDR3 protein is CASSRLTSGTSGDTQYF.

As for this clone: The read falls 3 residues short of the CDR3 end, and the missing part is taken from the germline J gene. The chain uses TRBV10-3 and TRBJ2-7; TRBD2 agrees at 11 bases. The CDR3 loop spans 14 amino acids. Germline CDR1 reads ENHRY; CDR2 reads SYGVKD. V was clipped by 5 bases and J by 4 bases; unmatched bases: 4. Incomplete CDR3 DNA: TGTGCCATCAGTACCGGGACTAGCGGTTACGAG. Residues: CAISTGTSGYE. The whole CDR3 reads CAISTGTSGYEQYF.

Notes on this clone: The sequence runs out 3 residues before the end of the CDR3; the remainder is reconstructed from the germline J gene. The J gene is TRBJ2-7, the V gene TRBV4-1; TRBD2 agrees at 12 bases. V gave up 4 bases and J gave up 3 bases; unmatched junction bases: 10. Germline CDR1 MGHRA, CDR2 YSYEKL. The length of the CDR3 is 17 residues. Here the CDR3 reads CASSLETSGGQRYEQYF. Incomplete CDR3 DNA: TGCGCCAGCAGCCTGGAGACTAGCGGGGGTCAACGCTACGAG.

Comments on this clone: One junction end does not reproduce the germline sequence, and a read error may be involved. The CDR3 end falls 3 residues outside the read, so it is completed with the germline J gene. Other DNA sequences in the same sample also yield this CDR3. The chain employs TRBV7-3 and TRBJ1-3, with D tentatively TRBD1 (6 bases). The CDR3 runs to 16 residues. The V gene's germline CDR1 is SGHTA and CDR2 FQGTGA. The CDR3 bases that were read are TGTGCCAGCAGCCCGACAGCCCGGGGGGCTGGAAACACT. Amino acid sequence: CASSPTARGAGNT. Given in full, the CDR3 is CASSPTARGAGNTIYF.

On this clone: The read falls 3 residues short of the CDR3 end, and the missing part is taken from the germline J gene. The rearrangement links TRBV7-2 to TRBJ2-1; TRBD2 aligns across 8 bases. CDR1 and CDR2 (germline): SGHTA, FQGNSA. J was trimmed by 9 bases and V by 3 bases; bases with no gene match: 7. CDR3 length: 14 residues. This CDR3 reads CASSFGGGRAEQFF. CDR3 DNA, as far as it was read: TGTGCCAGCAGCTTCGGGGGGGGCCGGGCTGAG. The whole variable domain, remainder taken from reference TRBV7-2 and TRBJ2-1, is GAGVSQSPSNKVTEKGKDVELRCDPISGHTALYWYRQSLGQGLEFLIYFQGNSAPDKSGLPSDRFSAERTGGSVSTLTIQRTQQEDSAVYLCASSFGGGRAEQFFGPGTRLTVL.

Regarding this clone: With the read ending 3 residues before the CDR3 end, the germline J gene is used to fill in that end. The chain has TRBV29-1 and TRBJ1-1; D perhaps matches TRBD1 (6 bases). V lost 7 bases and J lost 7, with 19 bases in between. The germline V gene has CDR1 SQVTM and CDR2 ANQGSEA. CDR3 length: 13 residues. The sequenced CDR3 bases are TGCAGCGGTCTACAGGGAGCTGGGCTTGAA. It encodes CSGLQGAGLE. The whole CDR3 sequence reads CSGLQGAGLEAFF. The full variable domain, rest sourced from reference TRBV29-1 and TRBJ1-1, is SAVISQKPSRDICQRGTSLTIQCQVDSQVTMMFWYRQQPGQSLTLIATANQGSEATYESGFVIDKFPISRPNLTFSTLTVSNMSPEDSSIYLCSGLQGAGLEAFFGQGTRLTVV.

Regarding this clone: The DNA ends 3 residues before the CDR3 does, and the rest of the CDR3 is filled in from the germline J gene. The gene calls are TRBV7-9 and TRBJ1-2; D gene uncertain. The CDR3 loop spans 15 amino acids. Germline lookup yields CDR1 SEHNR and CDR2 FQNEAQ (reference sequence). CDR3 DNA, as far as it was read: TGTGCCAGCAGCTCTTGGACTGGGAGCGCCTACGAC. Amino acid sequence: CASSSWTGSAYD. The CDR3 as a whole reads CASSSWTGSAYDYTF.

The DNA read from the CDR3 is TGCAGTGCTAGATACAGGGGAAGCAATCAGCCC. The encoded protein is CSARYRGSNQP. The full CDR3 sequence reads CSARYRGSNQPQHF. The rearrangement uses TRBV20-1 and TRBJ1-5; TRBD1 aligns across 7 bases. The read ends 3 residues shy of where the CDR3 ends; the end is completed using the germline J gene. V shed 2 bases, J shed 1 base, and the junction held 2 bases outside the gene matches. Per the germline V gene, CDR1 is DFQATT and CDR2 is SNEGSKA (reference sequence). The CDR3 has 14 amino acids.

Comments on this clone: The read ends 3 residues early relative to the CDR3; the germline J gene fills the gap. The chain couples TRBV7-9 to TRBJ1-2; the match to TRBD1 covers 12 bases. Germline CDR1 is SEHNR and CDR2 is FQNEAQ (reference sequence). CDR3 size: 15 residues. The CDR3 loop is CASSLSGQGAGGYTF. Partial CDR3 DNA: TGTGCCAGCAGCTTATCGGGACAGGGGGCAGGAGGC.

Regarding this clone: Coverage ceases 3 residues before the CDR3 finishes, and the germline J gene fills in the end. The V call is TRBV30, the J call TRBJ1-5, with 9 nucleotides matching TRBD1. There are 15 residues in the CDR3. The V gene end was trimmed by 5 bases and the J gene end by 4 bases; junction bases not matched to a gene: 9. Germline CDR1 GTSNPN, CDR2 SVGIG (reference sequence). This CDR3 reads CAWGLGQGVNQPQHF. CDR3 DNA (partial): TGTGCCTGGGGACTGGGACAGGGAGTTAATCAGCCC.

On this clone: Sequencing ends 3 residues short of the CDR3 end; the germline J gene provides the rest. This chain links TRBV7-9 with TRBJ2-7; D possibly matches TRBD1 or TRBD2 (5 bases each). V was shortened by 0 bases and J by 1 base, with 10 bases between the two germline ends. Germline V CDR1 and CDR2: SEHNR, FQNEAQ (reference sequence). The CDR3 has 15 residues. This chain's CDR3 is CASSLAEDTSYEQYF. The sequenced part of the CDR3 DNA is TGTGCCAGCAGCTTAGCGGAGGACACGTCCTACGAG.

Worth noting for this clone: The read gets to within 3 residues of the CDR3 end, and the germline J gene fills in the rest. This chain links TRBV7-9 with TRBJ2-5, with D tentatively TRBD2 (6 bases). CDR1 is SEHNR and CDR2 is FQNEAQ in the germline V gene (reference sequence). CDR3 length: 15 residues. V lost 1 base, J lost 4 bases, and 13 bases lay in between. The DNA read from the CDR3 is TGTGCCAGCAGCTTAGTGGTTAGCGGTAGAGAGACC. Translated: CASSLVVSGRET. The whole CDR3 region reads CASSLVVSGRETQYF. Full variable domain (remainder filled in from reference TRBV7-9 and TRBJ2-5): DTGVSQNPRHKITKRGQNVTFRCDPISEHNRLYWYRQTLGQGPEFLTYFQNEAQLEKSRLLSDRFSAERPKGSFSTLEIQRTEQGDSAMYLCASSLVVSGRETQYFGPGTRLLVL.

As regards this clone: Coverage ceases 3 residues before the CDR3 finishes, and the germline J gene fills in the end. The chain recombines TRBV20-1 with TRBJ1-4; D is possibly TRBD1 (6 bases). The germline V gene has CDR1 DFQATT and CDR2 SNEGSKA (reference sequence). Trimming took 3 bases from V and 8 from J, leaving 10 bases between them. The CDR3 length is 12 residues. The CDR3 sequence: CSARDSGEKLFF. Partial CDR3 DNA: TGCAGTGCTAGGGACAGTGGGGAAAAA.

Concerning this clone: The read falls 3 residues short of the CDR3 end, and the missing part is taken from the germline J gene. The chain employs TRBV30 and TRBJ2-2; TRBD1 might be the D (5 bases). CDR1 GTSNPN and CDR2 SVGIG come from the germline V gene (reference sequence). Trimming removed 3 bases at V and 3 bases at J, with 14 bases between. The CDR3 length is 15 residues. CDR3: CAWRPGLRHTGELFF. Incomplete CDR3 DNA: TGTGCCTGGAGACCAGGGCTTCGGCACACCGGGGAG.

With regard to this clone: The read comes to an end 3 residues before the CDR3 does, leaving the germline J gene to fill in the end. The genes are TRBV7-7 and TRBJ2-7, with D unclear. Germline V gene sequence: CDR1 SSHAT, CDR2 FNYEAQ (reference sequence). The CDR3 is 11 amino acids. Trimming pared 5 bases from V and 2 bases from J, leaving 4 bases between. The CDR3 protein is CASSPTYEQYF. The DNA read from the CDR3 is TGTGCCAGCAGCCCTACCTACGAG.

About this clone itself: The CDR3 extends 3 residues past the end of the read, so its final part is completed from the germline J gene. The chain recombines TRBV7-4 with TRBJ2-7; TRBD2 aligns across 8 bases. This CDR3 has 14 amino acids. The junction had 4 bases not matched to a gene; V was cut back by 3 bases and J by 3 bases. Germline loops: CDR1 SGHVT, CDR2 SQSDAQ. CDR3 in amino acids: CASSLPSGFYEQYF. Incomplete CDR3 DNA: TGTGCCAGCAGCTTGCCTAGCGGGTTCTACGAG.

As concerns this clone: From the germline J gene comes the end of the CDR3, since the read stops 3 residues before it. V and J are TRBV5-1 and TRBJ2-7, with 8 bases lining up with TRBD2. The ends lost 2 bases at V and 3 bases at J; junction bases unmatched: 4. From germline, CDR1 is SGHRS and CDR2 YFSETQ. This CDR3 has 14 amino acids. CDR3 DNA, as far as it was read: TGCGCCAGCAGCTTAGCGGGGGAGATCTACGAG. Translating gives CASSLAGEIYE. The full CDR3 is CASSLAGEIYEQYF.

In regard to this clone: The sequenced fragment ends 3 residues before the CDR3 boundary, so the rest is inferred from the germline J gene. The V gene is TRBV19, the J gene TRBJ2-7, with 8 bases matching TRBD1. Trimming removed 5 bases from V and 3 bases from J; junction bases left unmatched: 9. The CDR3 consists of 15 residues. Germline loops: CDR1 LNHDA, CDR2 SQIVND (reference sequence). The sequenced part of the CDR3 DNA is TGTGCCAGTAGTTCGGGACAGGCACTATACTACGAG. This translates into CASSSGQALYYE. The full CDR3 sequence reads CASSSGQALYYEQYF.

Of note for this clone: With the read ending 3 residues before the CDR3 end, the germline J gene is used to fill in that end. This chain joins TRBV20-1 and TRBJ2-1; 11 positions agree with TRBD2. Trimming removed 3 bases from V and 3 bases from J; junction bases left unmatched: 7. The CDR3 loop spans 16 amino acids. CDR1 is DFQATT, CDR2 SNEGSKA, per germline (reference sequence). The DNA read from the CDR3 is TGCAGTGCTAGGGCTAGCGGGGGGCAGGACTACAATGAG. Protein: CSARASGGQDYNE. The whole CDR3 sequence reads CSARASGGQDYNEQFF.

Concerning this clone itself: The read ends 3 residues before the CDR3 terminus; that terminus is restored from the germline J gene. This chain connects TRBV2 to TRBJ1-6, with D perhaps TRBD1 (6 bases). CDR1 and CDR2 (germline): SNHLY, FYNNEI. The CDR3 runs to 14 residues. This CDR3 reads CASQPKREGVPLHF. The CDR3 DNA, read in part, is TGTGCCAGCCAGCCTAAGAGGGAGGGGGTCCCC.

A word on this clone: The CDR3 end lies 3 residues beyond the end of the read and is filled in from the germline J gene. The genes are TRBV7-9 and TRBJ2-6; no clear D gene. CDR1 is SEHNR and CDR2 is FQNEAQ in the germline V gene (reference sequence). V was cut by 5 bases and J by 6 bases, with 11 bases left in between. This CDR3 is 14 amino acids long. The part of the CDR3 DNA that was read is TGTGCCAGCAGCGCAGGAGTAGAGGCCAACGTC. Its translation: CASSAGVEANV. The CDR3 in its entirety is CASSAGVEANVLTF.

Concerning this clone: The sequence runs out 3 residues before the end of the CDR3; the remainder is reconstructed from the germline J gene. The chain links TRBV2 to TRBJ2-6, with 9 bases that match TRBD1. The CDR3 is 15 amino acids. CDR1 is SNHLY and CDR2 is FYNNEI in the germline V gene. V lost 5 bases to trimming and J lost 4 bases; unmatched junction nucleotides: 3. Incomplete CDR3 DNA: TGTGCCAGCAGTCTACAGGGGGCGGGGGCCAACGTC. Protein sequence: CASSLQGAGANV. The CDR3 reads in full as CASSLQGAGANVLTF. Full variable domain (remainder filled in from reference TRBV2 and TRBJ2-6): EPEVTQTPSHQVTQMGQEVILRCVPISNHLYFYWYRQILGQKVEFLVSFYNNEISEKSEIFDDQFSVERPDGSNFTLKIRSTKLEDSAMYFCASSLQGAGANVLTFGAGSRLTVL.

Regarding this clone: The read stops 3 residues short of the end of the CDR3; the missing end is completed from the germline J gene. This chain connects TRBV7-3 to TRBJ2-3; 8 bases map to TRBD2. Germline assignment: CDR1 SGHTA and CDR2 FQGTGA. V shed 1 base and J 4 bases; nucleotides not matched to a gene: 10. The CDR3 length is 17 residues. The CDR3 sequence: CASSLMDSGVSADTQYF. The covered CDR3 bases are TGTGCCAGCAGCTTAATGGATAGCGGGGTTTCCGCAGATACG.

The sequenced CDR3 bases are TGCAGTGCTAGAAAGTCGGGTGCAGGGGGCGGGAGCAATCAGCCG. It specifies CSARKSGAGGGSNQP. The entire CDR3 sequence reads CSARKSGAGGGSNQPQYF. This chain connects TRBV20-1 to TRBJ2-3; a weak D match, TRBD1 (8 bases). The DNA ends 3 residues before the CDR3 does, and the rest of the CDR3 is filled in from the germline J gene. There are 18 residues in the CDR3. Germline loops: CDR1 DFQATT, CDR2 SNEGSKA (reference sequence).

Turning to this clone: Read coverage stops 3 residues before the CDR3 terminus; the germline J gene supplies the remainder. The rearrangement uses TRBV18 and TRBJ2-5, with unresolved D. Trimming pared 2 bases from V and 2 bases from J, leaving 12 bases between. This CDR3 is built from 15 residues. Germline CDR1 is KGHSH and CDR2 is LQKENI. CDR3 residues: CASSPNPRRQETQYF. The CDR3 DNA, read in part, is TGTGCCAGCTCACCAAACCCCCGAAGGCAAGAGACC.